This TCR beta chain is from a study of OX40 agonist ivuxolimab in advanced cancers. Turning to the study itself: Every 2 weeks, patients received ivuxolimab intravenously, dosed at 0.01 to 10 mg/kg. Participants, approximately 81% male, averaged 60 years of age, ranging from roughly 20 to 80. Each dose-escalation patient presented with hepatocellular carcinoma, melanoma, renal cell or head and neck cancer.

This clone came up once. The V gene lost 6 bases and the J gene lost 0 bases, with 17 bases spanning the gap. Germline V gene lookup returns CDR1 MDHEN and CDR2 SYDVKM. The CDR3 extends over 16 amino acids. This table comes from immunoSEQ multiplex PCR, and its TCRdb copy is limited to in-frame clones, with some not included. This table holds tens of thousands of clones, 91% found once. The chain employs TRBV28 and TRBJ1-1; weak D call: TRBD1 (5 bases). This TCR derives from an adult with an advanced solid tumor such as melanoma, head and neck, liver or kidney cancer. The sequences come from CD4+ or CD8+ T cells sorted from blood, collected in a trial of the OX40 agonist ivuxolimab. In DNA form, the CDR3 reads TGTGCCAGCAGGAGGGGCCCACCCCCCATGAACACTGAAGCTTTCTTT. It translates to CASRRGPPPMNTEAFF.